The following is a TCR beta chain sequence with its context. Its specific antigen is unknown. Base qualities are missing; no much larger clone stands one base away. These data originate in a study of shared clonotypes between healthy human individuals (dated by TCRdb to 2019 to 2021). Study-wide context: A couple of women and three men aged 18 to 49 years were included in the cohort. For each donor, CD4 naive and CD4 memory were each run on three plates, CD8 naive on two plates, and CD8 memory on one plate. The study deeply sequenced blood TCR repertoires of 5 or 6 healthy adults to estimate repertoire size and the extent of clonotype sharing between individuals. Between about 0.85 and 9.5 billion PBMCs per donor were obtained by leukapheresis. Different laboratories and diverse techniques were used to prepare libraries and sequence TCR repertoires, to increase sequencing depth and limit assay-specific biases.

V drops 6 bases and J drops 4 bases, leaving 9 bases in between. Its CDR3 holds 12 amino acids, cysteine through phenylalanine. Of all the DNA, just the CDR3 is kept, 36 bases in frame from base 1. Via the germline V gene, CDR1 is MGHDK and CDR2 SYGVNS. The research as a whole found: Sampling was limited to blood, and TCR repertoires in tissue likely differ from TCR repertoires in blood. About 4.5% of naive CD4, 3% to 4% of naive CD8, around 2.3% of memory CD4, and around 0.4% of memory CD8 clonotypes were shared across a few donors. Rarefaction of sorted-subset datasets indicated incomplete sequencing despite the large sequencing depth. Based on pairwise subsampling, the degree of clonotype sharing among donors was expected to be affected by sequencing depth. Higher generation probabilities were observed for clonotypes shared by all four sorted-subset donors than for non-shared clonotypes. Naive subsets generally had larger estimated clonotype richness than memory subsets. The genetic and exposure-history diversity represented was limited by the small number of donors.

Using the deep immunoSEQ assay, TCR CDR3 regions were amplified from genomic DNA by multiplex PCR. Extracted genomic DNA from each cell subset was spread evenly across all wells of several immunoSEQ 96-well plates, with each plate serving as a replicate. For sorted subsets, roughly 200 ng of genomic DNA, equivalent to some 33,000 T cell genomes, went into each replicate PCR. Purified libraries were quantified with a Qubit 3.0 fluorometer, sized on a Bioanalyzer 2100, and re-quantified with the KAPA Library Quantification kit. Every immunoSEQ 96-well plate was sequenced on a dedicated single-read 150-cycle Illumina NextSeq 550 flow cell. Concerning the study's data processing: Because the immunoSEQ output included only junctional sequences and no quality scores, the filtering could not be the same as the filtering used for full-length reads. To assign V/J genes and CDR3, sequences were annotated using PyIR, a Python wrapper for IgBLAST v1.9, with IMGT germline references. Reads with weak V/J assignments (E-value above 1e-6), missing CDR3, stop codons, out-of-frame junctions, or ambiguous translated residues were removed. V3J clonotypes were defined by identical inferred V gene, J gene, and CDR3 amino acid sequence. The percentage overlap between two repertoires was calculated by dividing the number of shared unique clonotypes by the size of the smaller repertoire. RTK rarefaction, the Chao1 estimator, and Recon v2.1 estimates of unobserved clonotypes were used to assess repertoire richness. Generation probabilities for all TCRbeta clonotypes obtained by the gDNA method from four donors were computed using OLGA. TCRdb obtained this table from immuneACCESS and retained in-frame rearrangements with V and J assigned. These tables miss some clones; where compared with another copy, unresolved V genes account for less than half of the shortfall, and the remainder is unexplained. The D gene and trimming were derived from the DNA, and the V and J assignments and clone size from that table. This sample is represented by millions of clones; roughly 96% of them were singletons. The ten largest clones represent around 0.13% of the sample.

The donors were healthy, HIV-negative adults who had no recently reported acute infections or vaccinations. All donors were Caucasian adults living in Nashville, Tennessee, USA. CD4+ T cells were enriched through magnetic negative selection, after which naive cells were positively selected on CD45RA and the remaining negative fraction served as the memory subset. After blood collection by leukapheresis, PBMCs were isolated using Ficoll-Histopaque density gradient centrifugation and then cryopreserved in the vapor phase of liquid nitrogen. Purity and quantity of every magnetically sorted T cell population were checked by analytical flow cytometry. Genomic DNA was isolated from every sorted fraction and measured by UV absorbance on a Nanodrop 2000c.

The sample was naive CD4+ T cells sorted from blood. The cell subset or site tag for this specimen amounts to: CD45RA+ positively selected. The receptor was isolated from a man aged 18 to 35 in good health. Recombination linked TRBV25-1 to TRBJ1-2; the D gene identity is not certain. The sequence in DNA is TGTGCCAGCAGAAAAGACCCCTATGGCTACACCTTC. It translates to CASRKDPYGYTF.